This T cell receptor beta chain was profiled in a study of cytomegalovirus exposure and HLA in healthy donors. Study information: In a previous analysis, 120 million or so unique TCR beta sequences were found from about 179 million T cells. Overall study findings and caveats: In a later analysis, CMV-associated beta chains were mostly HLA-associated, it appeared.

The CDR3 covers 14 residues. Unrecorded immune exposures were likely, despite nominal health at sampling. The PCR made use of 60 Vbeta and 13 Jbeta primers. The repertoire was sequenced with immunoSEQ multiplex PCR; TCRdb's copy has only in-frame clones and lacks some. The sample lists about 140,000 clones, more than 75% occurring once. With regard to this clone: Its antigen is as yet unknown.

The rearrangement joins TRBV21-1 to TRBJ1-2; TRBD1, the table's D call, lacks a check against the DNA. TRBV21-1 has pseudogene status. The sequenced sample was PBMCs. This TCR came from a male donor in good health and CMV-seronegative. CDR3 sequence reads: CASSKSPGTYGYTF. The CDR3, as DNA: TGTGCCAGCAGCAAATCCCCAGGAACCTATGGCTACACCTTC.